This TCR beta chain was documented in a study of Tregs in tolerant kidney transplant recipients. TCRdb keeps only in-frame clones here, not all; method: immunoSEQ multiplex PCR. The repertoire table contains roughly 32,000 clones. Unstimulated regulatory T cells (CD4+CD25+CD127-), CD4+CD25- non-regulatory cells, CD4 and CD8 cells were FACS-sorted from thawed PBMCs. Turning to this clone: The observed sequence ends 3 residues before the CDR3 terminus, with the missing tail filled in from the germline J gene.

V was clipped by 3 bases and J by 1 base, with 3 bases between them. CDR1 and CDR2 (germline): KGHSH, LQKENI. This CDR3 region has 12 residues. This sequence was found in a human donor who received a combined kidney and bone marrow transplant. The chain employs TRBV18 and TRBJ1-1; no clear D. The input for sequencing was CD8+ T cells from blood, taken before the transplant. The CDR3 loop reads CASSPANTEAFF. Partial CDR3 DNA: TGTGCCAGCTCACCGGCGAACACTGAA. Using reference TRBV18 and TRBJ1-1 for the parts outside the CDR3, the full variable domain is NAGVMQNPRHLVRRRGQEARLRCSPMKGHSHVYWYRQLPEEGLKFMVYLQKENIIDESGMPKERFSAEFPKEGPSILRIQQVVRGDSAAYFCASSPANTEAFFGQGTRLTVV.